The 19 T cell receptor beta chains below were found in one sample sequenced in a study of T-cell reconstitution after alpha-beta-depleted transplantation in children (dated by TCRdb to the mid-2010s). Library creation used PCR. TCRdb records Illumina HiSeq 2500 as the sequencer. To normalize quantification of the TCRbeta repertoire, the TCR libraries were built with molecular barcoding that relied on unique molecular identifiers. In TCRdb, the public reads were trimmed at Q25 with fastp and aligned with MiXCR, with productive beta chains retained. Rows matching on CDR3 protein sequence are summarized as one entry with the most common DNA and genes. This sample comprises roughly 350,000 distinct CDR3 sequences, 15% to 20% of them detected only once. About 41% of the sample is held by the ten biggest clonotypes. The intended sense of this specimen's treatment or condition label: allogeneic hematopoietic cell transplantation with graft depleted of TCRalphabeta T cells and CD19 B cells.

Sequences were derived from PBMCs, mostly from graft donor cells, sampled 360 days after TCRalphabeta/CD19-depleted stem cell transplant. These TCRs come from a male patient aged 2 to 10 who had a stem cell transplant for acute lymphoblastic leukemia, so the T cells may come from the graft donor.

This clonotype came up a few times. V is TRBV29-1 and J is TRBJ2-1; maybe TRBD2 (6 bases). Germline V CDR1 and CDR2: SQVTM, ANQGSEA. This CDR3 is built from 12 residues. Trimming left V 4 bases short and J 9 bases short, with 13 bases between. In DNA, the CDR3 is TGCAGCGTTGCCGGGGAGGCCGGTGAGCAGTTCTTC. Protein sequence: CSVAGEAGEQFF.

This clonotype appeared a few times. The V call is TRBV7-8, the J call TRBJ2-3, with D hard to call. The CDR3 length is 14 residues. Germline V CDR1 and CDR2: SGHVS, FQNEAQ. Trimming pared 8 bases from V and 2 bases from J, leaving 14 bases between. The CDR3 DNA reads as TGTGCCAGCCTATCCGGGCCGGCCACAGATACGCAGTATTTT. It yields the protein CASLSGPATDTQYF.

The genes are TRBV12-3 or TRBV12-4 and TRBJ2-3; no clear D. V gave up 3 bases and J gave up 5 bases, with 12 bases separating them. The CDR3 covers 14 residues. CDR3: CASSFTRALDTQYF. DNA of the CDR3: TGTGCCAGCAGTTTTACCCGCGCCCTAGATACGCAGTATTTT.

The rearrangement joins TRBV15 to TRBJ1-3; tentative D call: TRBD1 (6 bases). V shed 0 bases and J shed 0 bases, with 15 bases lying between them. CDR3 size: 18 residues. CDR1 LNHNV and CDR2 YYDKDF come from the germline V gene (reference sequence). The CDR3 spells CATSRDWGTPVSGNTIYF. CDR3 nucleotides: TGTGCCACCAGCAGAGATTGGGGGACACCCGTCTCTGGAAACACCATATATTTT.

The chain has TRBV7-6 and TRBJ2-2; D is possibly TRBD1 (6 bases). CDR3 length equals 15 residues. Germline assignment: CDR1 SGHVS and CDR2 FNYEAQ. V lost 1 base, J lost 0 bases, and 6 bases lay in between. CDR3 nucleotides: TGTGCCAGCAGCTTAGAGGGGGCGAACACCGGGGAGCTGTTTTTT. Protein product: CASSLEGANTGELFF.

This chain connects TRBV20-1 to TRBJ2-2; 12 bases agree with TRBD1. Germline V CDR1 and CDR2: DFQATT, SNEGSKA (reference sequence). The J segment lost 5 bases and the V segment lost 6 bases, leaving 10 bases of the junction unmatched. The CDR3 loop spans 16 amino acids. The CDR3 DNA reads TGCAGTGCCCTGGGGACAGGGGGCGCGTGGACCGGGGAGCTGTTTTTT. Translation: CSALGTGGAWTGELFF.

This clonotype was found many times. The chain links TRBV5-1 to TRBJ2-1, with a possible D match to TRBD2 (6 bases). CDR1 SGHRS and CDR2 YFSETQ come from the germline V gene. This CDR3 comprises 17 residues. V lost 2 bases to trimming and J lost 5 bases, with 20 bases between them. CDR3 sequence: CASSFPRGPILNNEQFF. CDR3 DNA sequence: TGCGCCAGCAGCTTCCCGCGGGGACCGATTTTAAACAATGAGCAGTTCTTC.

In this sample, this clonotype turned up many times. The rearrangement links TRBV4-1 to TRBJ2-2; D tentatively reads TRBD1 or TRBD2 (6 bases each). CDR3 length equals 14 residues. Trimming shortened V by 8 bases and J by 2 bases, and 12 bases separated the two germline ends. Germline lookup yields CDR1 MGHRA and CDR2 YSYEKL. Here the CDR3 reads CASGGTSNTGELFF. The CDR3 region has the DNA TGCGCCAGCGGGGGGACATCTAACACCGGGGAGCTGTTTTTT.

The V and J genes are TRBV5-1 and TRBJ2-5, with D possibly being TRBD1 (5 bases). The germline V gene encodes CDR1 SGHRS and CDR2 YFSETQ. The length of the CDR3 is 15 residues. The V gene lost 0 bases and the J gene lost 1 base, with 10 bases spanning the gap. This chain's CDR3 is CASSLGLDSQETQYF. The CDR3 coding sequence is TGCGCCAGCAGCTTGGGACTTGACAGCCAAGAGACCCAGTACTTC.

This clonotype occurred a few times. The chain carries TRBV28 and TRBJ2-7; D gene ambiguous. The CDR3 has 14 amino acids. V was trimmed by 1 base and J by 2 bases, leaving 9 bases between them. Germline V gene lookup returns CDR1 MDHEN and CDR2 SYDVKM. The CDR3 spells CASSLSEFPYEQYF. DNA of the CDR3: TGTGCCAGCAGTTTATCCGAGTTCCCCTACGAGCAGTACTTC.

This clonotype was observed a few times. V is TRBV7-6 and J is TRBJ2-7; 7 bases map to TRBD2. This CDR3 contains 15 residues. Germline V gives CDR1 SGHVS, CDR2 FNYEAQ. V shed 1 base, J shed 4 bases, and the junction held 7 bases outside the gene matches. CDR3 nucleotide sequence: TGTGCCAGCAGCTTAGGGGCGGGAGTTTCTTACGAGCAGTACTTC. Protein: CASSLGAGVSYEQYF. Complete variable domain (other parts from reference TRBV7-6 and TRBJ2-7): GAGVSQSPRYKVTKRGQDVALRCDPISGHVSLYWYRQALGQGPEFLTYFNYEAQQDKSGLPNDRFSAERPEGSISTLTIQRTEQRDSAMYRCASSLGAGVSYEQYFGPGTRLTVT.

At least ten counts were recorded for this clonotype. This rearrangement joins TRBV12-3 or TRBV12-4 to TRBJ2-7, with 10 bases matching TRBD2. The CDR3 spans 15 residues. V gave up 6 bases and J gave up 5 bases; unmatched junction bases: 10. CDR3 residues: CASSHILAGVDEQYF. The DNA of the CDR3 is TGTGCCAGCAGCCATATCCTAGCGGGAGTGGACGAGCAGTACTTC.

The V gene is TRBV6-1, the J gene TRBJ2-1, with TRBD2 matching 7 bases. Per the germline V gene, CDR1 is MNHNS and CDR2 is SASEGT. The junction had 7 bases not matched to a gene; V was cut back by 2 bases and J by 9 bases. The CDR3 is 14 residues long. DNA for the CDR3: TGTGCCAGCAGTGAAATGGGGGGGGAGGGTGAGCAGTTCTTC. Protein sequence: CASSEMGGEGEQFF.

Worth noting for this clonotype: An end of the junction does not agree with germline; a read error may underlie this. This chain uses TRBV12-3 or TRBV12-4 with TRBJ2-2; D perhaps matches TRBD2 (5 bases). The CDR3 covers 11 residues. DNA for the CDR3: TGTGCCAGCAGTCCACCCGGGGAGCTGTCTTTT. Translating it yields CASSPPGELSF.

The CDR3 DNA is TGCGCCAGCAGCCCGGAACCGGAGGGACAGGGACTAGACGAGCAGTACTTC. The encoded protein is CASSPEPEGQGLDEQYF. This chain links TRBV4-3 with TRBJ2-7, with TRBD1 as a possible D gene (9 bases). The CDR3 runs to 17 residues. V was shortened by 4 bases and J by 5 bases, with 24 bases between the two germline ends. CDR1 LGHNA and CDR2 YSLEER come from the germline V gene.

The chain recombines TRBV4-2 with TRBJ1-4, with TRBD1 matching over 8 bases. The germline V gene encodes CDR1 LGHNA and CDR2 YNFKEQ. V gave up 3 bases and J gave up 10 bases; unmatched junction bases: 10. The CDR3 length is 15 residues. The CDR3 region has the DNA TGTGCCAGCAGCCAGACAGGGGACCCAGAAGGAAAACTGTTTTTT. As protein: CASSQTGDPEGKLFF.

This chain connects TRBV20-1 to TRBJ2-1, with D possibly being TRBD1 or TRBD2 (5 bases each). V shed 3 bases and J shed 2 bases, with 20 bases lying between them. CDR1 is DFQATT, CDR2 SNEGSKA, per germline (reference sequence). The CDR3 covers 17 residues. CDR3 in amino acids: CSARNDYRGPTYNEQFF. The CDR3, as DNA: TGCAGTGCTAGGAATGACTATAGGGGCCCAACCTACAATGAGCAGTTCTTC.

This clonotype occurred many times. This chain joins TRBV7-9 and TRBJ2-7; 7 bases agree with TRBD1. The CDR3 length is 16 residues. V lost 5 bases and J lost 2; bases outside the gene matches: 12. Germline CDR1 reads SEHNR; CDR2 reads FQNEAQ (reference sequence). Here the CDR3 DNA reads TGTGCCAGCAGCACATACATAGGGGGCTCCCCCTACGAGCAGTACTTC. Translated, it gives CASSTYIGGSPYEQYF.

This clonotype was picked up a small number of times. The chain recombines TRBV2 with TRBJ2-1, with D tentatively TRBD2 (5 bases). The CDR3 length is 13 residues. Per the germline V gene, CDR1 is SNHLY and CDR2 is FYNNEI. Trimming removed 4 bases at V and 15 bases at J, with 19 bases between. The CDR3 is CASSGPAEGSRFF. CDR3 nucleotide sequence: TGTGCCAGCAGTGGTCCGGCAGAGGGTAGTCGGTTCTTC.